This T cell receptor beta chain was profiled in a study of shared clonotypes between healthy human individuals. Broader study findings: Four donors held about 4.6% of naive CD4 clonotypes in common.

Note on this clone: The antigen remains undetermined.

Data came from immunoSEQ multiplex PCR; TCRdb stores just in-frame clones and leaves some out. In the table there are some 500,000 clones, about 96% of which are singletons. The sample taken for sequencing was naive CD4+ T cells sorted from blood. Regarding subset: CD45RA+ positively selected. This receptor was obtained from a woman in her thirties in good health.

The CDR3 reads CASSLDVYEQYF. CDR3 sequence (DNA): TGTGCCAGCAGTTTAGACGTATACGAGCAGTACTTC. V and J are TRBV28 and TRBJ2-7; D is uncertain. The ends were cut back, 2 bases at V and 4 bases at J, with 6 bases in the middle. Germline V gene data show CDR1 as MDHEN and CDR2 as SYDVKM. The length of the CDR3 is 12 residues.